This TCR beta chain was documented in a study of T-cell memory formation after mild COVID-19. Looked up from germline, CDR1 is SEHNR and CDR2 is FQNEAQ (reference sequence). Between the trimmed V and J ends, which lost 6 bases and 6 bases, there was a span of 11 bases. The CDR3 spans 13 residues. The 5'RACE method, run with constant-segment primers, produced TCR alpha and TCR beta cDNA libraries (carrying sample barcodes and UMIs). TCRdb called the 5' RACE reads again in MiXCR, with one record for every CDR3 protein. The table lists 350,000 to 450,000 distinct CDR3 sequences, approximately 24% of them singletons.

The chain combines TRBV7-9 with TRBJ1-4; D is possibly TRBD1 (5 bases). Sequenced material: PBMCs or a T cell subset sorted from them (not recorded which). This clonotype originated in an adult woman who had mild COVID-19 (a few samples of this study predate the infection). Cell type and time point are not known. The CDR3 protein is CASRGGVDEKLFF. CDR3 DNA: TGTGCCAGCAGAGGAGGGGTGGATGAAAAACTGTTTTTT. The full variable domain, rest sourced from reference TRBV7-9 and TRBJ1-4, is DTGVSQNPRHKITKRGQNVTFRCDPISEHNRLYWYRQTLGQGPEFLTYFQNEAQLEKSRLLSDRFSAERPKGSFSTLEIQRTEQGDSAMYLCASRGGVDEKLFFGSGTQLSVL.